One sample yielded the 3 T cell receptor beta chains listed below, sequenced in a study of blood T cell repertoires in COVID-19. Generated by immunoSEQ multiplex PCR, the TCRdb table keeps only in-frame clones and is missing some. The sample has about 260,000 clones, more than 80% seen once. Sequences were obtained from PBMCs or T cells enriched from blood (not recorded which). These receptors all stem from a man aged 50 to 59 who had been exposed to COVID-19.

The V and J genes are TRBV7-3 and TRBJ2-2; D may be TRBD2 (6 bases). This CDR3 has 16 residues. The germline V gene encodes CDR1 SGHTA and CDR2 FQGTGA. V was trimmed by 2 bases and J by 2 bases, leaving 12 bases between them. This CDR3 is CASSLHRRGNTGELFF. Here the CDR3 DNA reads TGTGCCAGCAGCTTACATAGGAGGGGTAACACCGGGGAGCTGTTTTTT.

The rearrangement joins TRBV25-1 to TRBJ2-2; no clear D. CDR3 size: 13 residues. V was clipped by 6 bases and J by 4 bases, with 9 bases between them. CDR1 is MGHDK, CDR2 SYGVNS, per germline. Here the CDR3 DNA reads TGTGCCAGCAGCTCAGGAAGCACCGGGGAGCTGTTTTTT. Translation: CASSSGSTGELFF.

CDR3 amino acids: CASSLIAEVTSGEQFF. As DNA, the CDR3 is TGTGCCAGCAGTTTAATAGCGGAAGTAACGTCCGGTGAGCAGTTCTTC. This chain connects TRBV27 to TRBJ2-1, with D possibly TRBD2 on 6 matching bases. Per germline, CDR1 MNHEY and CDR2 SMNVEV (reference sequence). The CDR3 has 16 residues. V shed 2 bases and J shed 9 bases, with 20 bases lying between them.